This T cell receptor (beta chain) came from a study of CD8 T cells in Susac syndrome. This clonotype appeared once. Germline is not matched at one junction end, which may reflect a read error. High-throughput TCR beta sequencing covered peripheral CD8+ and CD4+ T cells. Recently defined diagnostic criteria for definite or probable disease were fulfilled by Susac syndrome patients. Negative isolation yielded the CD8+ and CD4+ T cells, while FACS enriched the TEMRA cells. The CDR3 length is 14 residues. Germline lookup yields CDR1 SGDLS and CDR2 YYNGEE. Random hexamers were used to reverse transcribe 0.5 to 1 ug of RNA. Across 54 Vbeta and 13 Jbeta, TCR beta CDR3 was amplified with immunoSEQ multiplex PCR. A single record per CDR3 protein comes from TCRdb applying MiXCR to the immunoSEQ multiplex PCR reads. The sample records roughly 220,000 distinct CDR3 sequences, about 95% being singletons.

This chain connects TRBV9 to TRBJ1-6; no clear D. The receptor comes from a human donor with Susac syndrome. Sequencing was performed on CD4+ T cells from PBMCs. CDR3 sequence reads: CVSSPAEKDSPLHF. The CDR3 bases are TGTGTCAGCAGCCCTGCGGAAAAGGATTCACCCCTCCACTTT. Using reference TRBV9 and TRBJ1-6 for the parts outside the CDR3, the full variable domain is DSGVTQTPKHLITATGQRVTLRCSPRSGDLSVYWYQQSLDQGLQFLIQYYNGEERAKGNILERFSAQQFPDLHSELNLSSLELGDSALYFCVSSPAEKDSPLHFGNGTRLTVT.